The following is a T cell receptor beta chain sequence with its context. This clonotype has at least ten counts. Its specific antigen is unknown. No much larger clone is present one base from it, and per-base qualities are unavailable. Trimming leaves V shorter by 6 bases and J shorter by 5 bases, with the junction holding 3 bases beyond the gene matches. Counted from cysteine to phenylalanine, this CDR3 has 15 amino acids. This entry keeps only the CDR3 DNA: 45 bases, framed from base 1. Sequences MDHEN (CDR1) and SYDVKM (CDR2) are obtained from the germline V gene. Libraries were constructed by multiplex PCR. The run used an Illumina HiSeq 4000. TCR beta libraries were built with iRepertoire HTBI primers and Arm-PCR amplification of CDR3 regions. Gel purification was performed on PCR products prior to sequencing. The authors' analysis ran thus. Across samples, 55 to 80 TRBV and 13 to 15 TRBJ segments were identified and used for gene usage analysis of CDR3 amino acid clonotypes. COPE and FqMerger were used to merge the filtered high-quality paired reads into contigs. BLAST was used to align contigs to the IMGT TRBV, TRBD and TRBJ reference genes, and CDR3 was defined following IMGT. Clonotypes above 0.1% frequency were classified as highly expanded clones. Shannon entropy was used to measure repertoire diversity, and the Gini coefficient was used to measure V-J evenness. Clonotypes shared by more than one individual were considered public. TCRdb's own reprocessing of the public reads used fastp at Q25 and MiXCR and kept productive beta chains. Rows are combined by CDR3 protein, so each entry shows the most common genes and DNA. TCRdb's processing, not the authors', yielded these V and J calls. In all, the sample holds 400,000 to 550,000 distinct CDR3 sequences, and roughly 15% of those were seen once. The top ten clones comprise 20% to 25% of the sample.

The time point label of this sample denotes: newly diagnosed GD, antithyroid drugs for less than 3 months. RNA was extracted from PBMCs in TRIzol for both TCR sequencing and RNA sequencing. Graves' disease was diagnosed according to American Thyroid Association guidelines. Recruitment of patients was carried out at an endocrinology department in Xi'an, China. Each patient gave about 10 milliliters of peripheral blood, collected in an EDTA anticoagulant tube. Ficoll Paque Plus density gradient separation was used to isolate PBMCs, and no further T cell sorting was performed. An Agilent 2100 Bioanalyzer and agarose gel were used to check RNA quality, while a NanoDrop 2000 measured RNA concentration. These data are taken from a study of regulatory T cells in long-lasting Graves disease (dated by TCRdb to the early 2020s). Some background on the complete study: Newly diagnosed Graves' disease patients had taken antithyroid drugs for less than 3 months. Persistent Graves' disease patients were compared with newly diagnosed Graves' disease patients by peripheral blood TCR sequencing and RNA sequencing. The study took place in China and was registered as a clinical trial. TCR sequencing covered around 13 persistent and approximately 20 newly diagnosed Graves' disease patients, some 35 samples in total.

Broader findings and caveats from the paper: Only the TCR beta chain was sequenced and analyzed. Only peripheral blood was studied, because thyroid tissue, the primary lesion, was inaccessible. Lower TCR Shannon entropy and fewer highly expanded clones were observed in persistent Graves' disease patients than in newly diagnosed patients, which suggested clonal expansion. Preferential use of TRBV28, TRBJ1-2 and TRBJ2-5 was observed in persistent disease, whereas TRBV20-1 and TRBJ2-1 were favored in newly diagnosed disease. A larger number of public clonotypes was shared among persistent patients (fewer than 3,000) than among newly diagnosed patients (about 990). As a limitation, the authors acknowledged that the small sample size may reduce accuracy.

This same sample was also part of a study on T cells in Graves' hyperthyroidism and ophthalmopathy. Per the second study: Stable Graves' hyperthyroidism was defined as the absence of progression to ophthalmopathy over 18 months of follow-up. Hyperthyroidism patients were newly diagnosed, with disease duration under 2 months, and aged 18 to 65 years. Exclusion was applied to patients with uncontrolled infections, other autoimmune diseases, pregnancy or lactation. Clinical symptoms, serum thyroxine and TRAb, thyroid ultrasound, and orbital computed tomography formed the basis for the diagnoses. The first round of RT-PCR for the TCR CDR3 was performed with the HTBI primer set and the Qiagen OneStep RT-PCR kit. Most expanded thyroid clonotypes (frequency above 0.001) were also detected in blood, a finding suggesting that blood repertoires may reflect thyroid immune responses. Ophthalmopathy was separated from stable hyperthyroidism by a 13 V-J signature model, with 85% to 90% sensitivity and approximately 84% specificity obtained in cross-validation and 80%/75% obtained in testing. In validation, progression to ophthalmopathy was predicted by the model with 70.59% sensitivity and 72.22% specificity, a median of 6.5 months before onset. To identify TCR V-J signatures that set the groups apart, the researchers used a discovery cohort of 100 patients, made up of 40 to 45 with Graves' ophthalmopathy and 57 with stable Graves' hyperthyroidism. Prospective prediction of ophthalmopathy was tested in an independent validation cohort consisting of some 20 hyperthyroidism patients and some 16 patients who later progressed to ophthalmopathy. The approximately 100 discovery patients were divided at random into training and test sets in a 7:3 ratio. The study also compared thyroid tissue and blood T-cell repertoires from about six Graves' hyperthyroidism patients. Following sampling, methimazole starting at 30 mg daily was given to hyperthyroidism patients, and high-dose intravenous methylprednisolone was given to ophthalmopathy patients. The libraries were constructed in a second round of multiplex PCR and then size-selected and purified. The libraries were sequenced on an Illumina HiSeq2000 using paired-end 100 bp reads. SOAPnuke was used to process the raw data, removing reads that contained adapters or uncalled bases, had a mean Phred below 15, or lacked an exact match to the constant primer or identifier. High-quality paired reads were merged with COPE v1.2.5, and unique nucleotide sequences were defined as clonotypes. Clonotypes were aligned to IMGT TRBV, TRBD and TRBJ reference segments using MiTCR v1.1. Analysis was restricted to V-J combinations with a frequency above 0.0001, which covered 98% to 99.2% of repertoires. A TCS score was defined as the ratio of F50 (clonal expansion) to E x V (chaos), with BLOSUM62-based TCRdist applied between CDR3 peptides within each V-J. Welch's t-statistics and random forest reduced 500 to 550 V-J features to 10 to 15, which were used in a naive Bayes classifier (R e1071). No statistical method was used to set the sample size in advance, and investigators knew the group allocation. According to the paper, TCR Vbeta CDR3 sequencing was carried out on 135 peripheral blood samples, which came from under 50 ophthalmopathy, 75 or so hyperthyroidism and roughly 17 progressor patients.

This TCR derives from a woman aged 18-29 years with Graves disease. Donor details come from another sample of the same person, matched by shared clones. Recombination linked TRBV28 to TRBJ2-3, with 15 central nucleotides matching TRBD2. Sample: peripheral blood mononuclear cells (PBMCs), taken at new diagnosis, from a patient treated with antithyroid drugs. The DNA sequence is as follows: TGTGCCAGCAGCTGGACTAGCGGGAGGGGAGATACGCAGTATTTT. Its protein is CASSWTSGRGDTQYF.